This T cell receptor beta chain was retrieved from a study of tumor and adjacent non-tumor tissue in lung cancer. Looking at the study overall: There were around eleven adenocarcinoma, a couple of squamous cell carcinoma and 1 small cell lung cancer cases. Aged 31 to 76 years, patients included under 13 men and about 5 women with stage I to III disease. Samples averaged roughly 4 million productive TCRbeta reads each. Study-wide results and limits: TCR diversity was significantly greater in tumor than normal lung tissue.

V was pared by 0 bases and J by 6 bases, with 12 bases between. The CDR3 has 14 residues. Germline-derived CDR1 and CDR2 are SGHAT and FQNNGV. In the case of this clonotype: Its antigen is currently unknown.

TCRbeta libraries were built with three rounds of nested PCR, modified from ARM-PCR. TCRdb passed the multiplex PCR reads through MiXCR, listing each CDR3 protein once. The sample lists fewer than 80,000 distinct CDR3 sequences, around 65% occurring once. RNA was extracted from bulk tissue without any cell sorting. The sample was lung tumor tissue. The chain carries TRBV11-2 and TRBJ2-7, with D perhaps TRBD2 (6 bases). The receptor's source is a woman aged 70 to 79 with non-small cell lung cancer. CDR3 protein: CASSLDQQGGEQYF. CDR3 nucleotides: TGTGCCAGCAGCTTAGATCAGCAGGGAGGCGAGCAGTACTTC.